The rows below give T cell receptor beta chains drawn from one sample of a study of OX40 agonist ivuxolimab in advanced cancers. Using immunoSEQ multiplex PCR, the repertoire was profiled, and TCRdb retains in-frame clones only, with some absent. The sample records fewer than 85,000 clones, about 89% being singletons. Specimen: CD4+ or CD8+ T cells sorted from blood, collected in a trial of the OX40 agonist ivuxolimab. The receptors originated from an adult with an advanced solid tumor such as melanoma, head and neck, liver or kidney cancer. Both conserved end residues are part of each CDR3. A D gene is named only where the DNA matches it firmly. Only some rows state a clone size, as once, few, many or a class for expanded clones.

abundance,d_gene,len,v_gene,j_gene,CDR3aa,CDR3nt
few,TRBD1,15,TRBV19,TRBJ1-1,CASSMDRGLRTEAFF,TGTGCCAGTAGTATGGACAGGGGGCTGAGAACTGAAGCTTTCTTT
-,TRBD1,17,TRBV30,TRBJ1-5,CAWSLHTGQGGNQPQHF,TGTGCCTGGAGCCTCCATACCGGACAGGGAGGCAATCAGCCCCAGCATTTT
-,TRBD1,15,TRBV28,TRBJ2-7,CASSLKDRVLYEQYF,TGTGCCAGCAGCCTTAAGGACAGGGTTTTGTACGAGCAGTACTTC
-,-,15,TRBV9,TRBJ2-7,CASSVANRGLGEQYF,TGTGCCAGCAGCGTAGCCAACCGGGGTTTGGGAGAGCAGTACTTC
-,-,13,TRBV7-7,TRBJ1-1,CASSSTQDTEAFF,TGTGCTAGCAGCTCGACTCAGGACACTGAAGCTTTCTTT
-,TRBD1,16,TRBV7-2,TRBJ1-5,CASSLSRGLAGQPQHF,TGTGCCAGCAGCTTAAGCAGGGGGCTTGCTGGCCAGCCCCAGCATTTT
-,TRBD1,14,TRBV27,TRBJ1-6,CASRGQGKESPLHF,TGTGCCAGCAGGGGACAGGGAAAGGAGTCACCCCTCCACTTT
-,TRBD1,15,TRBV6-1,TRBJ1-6,CASSLGQGGGSPLHF,TGTGCCAGCAGTCTTGGACAGGGGGGCGGTTCACCCCTCCACTTT
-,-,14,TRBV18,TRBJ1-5,CASSPEQLNQPQHF,TGTGCCAGCTCACCAGAACAGCTCAATCAGCCCCAGCATTTT
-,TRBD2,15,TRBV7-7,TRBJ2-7,CASSLSESSGYEQYF,TGTGCCAGCAGCCTATCCGAGTCTAGCGGGTACGAGCAGTACTTC
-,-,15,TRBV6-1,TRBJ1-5,CASSEVGRVWQPQHF,TGTGCCAGCAGTGAAGTGGGCAGGGTGTGGCAGCCCCAGCATTTT
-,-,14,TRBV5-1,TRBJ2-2,CASSQGGNTGELFF,TGCGCCAGCAGCCAAGGAGGGAACACCGGGGAGCTGTTTTTT
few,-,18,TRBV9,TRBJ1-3,CASSVRAQGRSSGNTIYF,TGTGCCAGCAGCGTAAGGGCACAGGGCCGAAGCTCTGGAAACACCATATATTTT
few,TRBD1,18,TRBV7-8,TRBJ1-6,CASSDREPRSSYNSPLHF,TGTGCCAGCAGCGACAGGGAGCCCAGGAGCTCCTATAATTCACCCCTCCACTTT
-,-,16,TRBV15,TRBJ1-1,CATSRGGLLGDTEAFF,TGTGCCACCAGCAGAGGGGGCCTCCTGGGCGACACTGAAGCTTTCTTT
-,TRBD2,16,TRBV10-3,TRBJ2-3,CAISGGLDLSTDTQYF,TGTGCCATCAGTGGAGGACTAGACCTTAGCACAGATACGCAGTATTTT
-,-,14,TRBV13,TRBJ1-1,CASSSPGPNTEAFF,TGTGCCAGCAGCTCCCCGGGGCCGAACACTGAAGCTTTCTTT
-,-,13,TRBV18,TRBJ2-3,CASFRRRTDTQYF,TGTGCCAGCTTCCGACGCCGCACAGATACGCAGTATTTT
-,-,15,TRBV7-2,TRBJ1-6,CASSLEEGRNSPLHF,TGTGCCAGCAGCTTGGAAGAGGGGAGAAATTCACCCCTCCACTTT
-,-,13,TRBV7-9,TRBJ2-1,CASSLGQFNEQFF,TGTGCCAGCAGCTTAGGGCAATTCAATGAGCAGTTCTTC
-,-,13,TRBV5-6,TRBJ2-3,CAGGSSRTDTQYF,TGTGCCGGCGGTTCGTCGAGGACAGATACGCAGTATTTT
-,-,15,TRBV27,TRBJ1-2,CASRPYPPGARGYTF,TGTGCCAGCAGACCCTACCCCCCGGGGGCGCGGGGCTACACCTTC
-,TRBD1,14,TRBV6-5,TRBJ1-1,CASTKGQGALGAFF,TGTGCCAGCACCAAGGGACAGGGGGCTCTTGGAGCTTTCTTT
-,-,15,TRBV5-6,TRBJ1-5,CASSTGPWSNQPQHF,TGTGCCAGCAGCACCGGGCCCTGGAGCAATCAGCCCCAGCATTTT
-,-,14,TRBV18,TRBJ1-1,CASSPGSGYTEAFF,TGTGCCAGCTCACCAGGCAGTGGGTACACTGAAGCTTTCTTT
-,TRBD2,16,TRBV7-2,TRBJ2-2,CASSGTSGVYTGELFF,TGTGCCAGCAGCGGGACTAGCGGGGTCTACACCGGGGAGCTGTTTTTT
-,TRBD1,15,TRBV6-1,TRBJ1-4,CASSGAGTGSEKLFF,TGTGCCAGCAGTGGAGCCGGGACAGGGAGTGAAAAACTGTTTTTT
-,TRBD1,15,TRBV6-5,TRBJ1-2,CASSSPGQHNYGYTF,TGTGCCAGCAGTTCCCCGGGACAGCATAACTATGGCTACACCTTC
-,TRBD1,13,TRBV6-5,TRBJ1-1,CASRYRGPTEAFF,TGTGCCAGCAGGTACAGGGGGCCCACTGAAGCTTTCTTT
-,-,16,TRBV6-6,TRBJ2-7,CASSYSMGHQSYEQYF,TGTGCCAGCAGTTACTCGATGGGACACCAATCCTACGAGCAGTACTTC
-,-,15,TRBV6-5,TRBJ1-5,CASSYSTYSNQPQHF,TGTGCCAGCAGTTACTCTACTTATAGCAATCAGCCCCAGCATTTT
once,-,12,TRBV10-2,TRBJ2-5,CASSANAETQYF,TGCGCCAGCAGTGCGAATGCAGAGACCCAGTACTTC
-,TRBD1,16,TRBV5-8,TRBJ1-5,CASSPDRGRSNQPQHF,TGTGCCAGCAGCCCCGACAGGGGCAGAAGCAATCAGCCCCAGCATTTT
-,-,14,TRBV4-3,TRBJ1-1,CASSQEGAKNEAFF,TGCGCCAGCAGCCAAGAAGGAGCCAAAAACGAAGCTTTCTTT
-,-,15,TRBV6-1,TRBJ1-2,CASSEEGGSIYGYTF,TGTGCCAGCAGTGAAGAGGGGGGGTCTATATATGGCTACACCTTC
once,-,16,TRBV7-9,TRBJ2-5,CASSPGGELKTGTQYF,TGTGCCAGCAGCCCGGGGGGCGAGCTCAAAACGGGGACCCAGTACTTC
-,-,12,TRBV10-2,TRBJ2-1,CASSRGANEQFF,TGCGCCAGCAGCCGGGGTGCCAATGAGCAGTTCTTC
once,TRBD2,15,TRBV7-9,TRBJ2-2,CASKLAGVGTGELFF,TGTGCCAGCAAGCTAGCGGGAGTCGGAACCGGGGAGCTGTTTTTT